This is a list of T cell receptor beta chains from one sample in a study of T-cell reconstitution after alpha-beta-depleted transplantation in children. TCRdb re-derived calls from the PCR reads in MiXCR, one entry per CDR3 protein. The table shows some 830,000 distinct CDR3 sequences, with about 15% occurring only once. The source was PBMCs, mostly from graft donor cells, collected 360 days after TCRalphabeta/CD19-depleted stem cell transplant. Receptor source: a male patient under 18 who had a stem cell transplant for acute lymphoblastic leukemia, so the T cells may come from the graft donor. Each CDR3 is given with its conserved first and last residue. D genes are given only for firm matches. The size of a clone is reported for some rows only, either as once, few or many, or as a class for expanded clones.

cdr3_aa: CASSQDWGRLRSYEQYF
cdr3_nt: TGCGCCAGCAGCCAAGATTGGGGGAGGCTTCGTTCCTACGAGCAGTACTTC
v_call: TRBV4-1
j_call: TRBJ2-7
clone_size: many
d_call: -

cdr3_aa: CASSLMPWTSSTDTQYF
cdr3_nt: TGTGCCAGCAGTTTAATGCCTTGGACTAGCTCCACAGATACGCAGTATTTT
v_call: TRBV27
j_call: TRBJ2-3
clone_size: -
d_call: TRBD2

cdr3_aa: CASSLTGLVNEKLFF
cdr3_nt: TGTGCCAGCAGTTTAACAGGGCTCGTTAATGAAAAACTGTTTTTT
v_call: TRBV27
j_call: TRBJ1-4
clone_size: -
d_call: -

cdr3_aa: CASSTGMGHEQYF
cdr3_nt: TGTGCCAGCAGCACAGGGATGGGGCACGAGCAGTACTTC
v_call: TRBV7-3
j_call: TRBJ2-7
clone_size: few
d_call: -

cdr3_aa: CASSLDLGIGELFF
cdr3_nt: TGTGCCAGCAGCTTAGATCTGGGGATCGGGGAGCTGTTTTTT
v_call: TRBV11-2
j_call: TRBJ2-2
clone_size: few
d_call: -

cdr3_aa: CSVGRSPSGETQYF
cdr3_nt: TGCAGCGTTGGGAGGAGCCCTTCCGGAGAGACCCAGTACTTC
v_call: TRBV29-1
j_call: TRBJ2-5
clone_size: many
d_call: -

cdr3_aa: CASSSTLAGFITGELFF
cdr3_nt: TGCGCCAGCAGCTCCACTCTAGCGGGATTTATCACCGGGGAGCTGTTTTTT
v_call: TRBV5-1
j_call: TRBJ2-2
clone_size: few
d_call: TRBD2

cdr3_aa: CASSEDFRSFQETQYF
cdr3_nt: TGTGCCAGCAGTGAGGACTTTCGGTCGTTCCAAGAGACCCAGTACTTC
v_call: TRBV2
j_call: TRBJ2-5
clone_size: -
d_call: -

cdr3_aa: CASSQDLRGGQETQYF
cdr3_nt: TGTGCCAGCAGCCAAGATTTAAGGGGCGGGCAAGAGACCCAGTACTTC
v_call: TRBV3-1
j_call: TRBJ2-5
clone_size: -
d_call: -

cdr3_aa: CASSETLRAGAGELFF
cdr3_nt: TGTGCCAGCAGCGAGACACTTCGGGCGGGAGCCGGGGAGCTGTTTTTT
v_call: TRBV12-3/TRBV12-4
j_call: TRBJ2-2
clone_size: many
d_call: TRBD2

cdr3_aa: CASSTGPSQETQYF
cdr3_nt: TGCGCCAGCAGCACGGGACCATCCCAAGAGACCCAGTACTTC
v_call: TRBV5-1
j_call: TRBJ2-5
clone_size: few
d_call: -

cdr3_aa: CASSQDRTGGLTDTQYF
cdr3_nt: TGTGCCAGCAGCCAAGATCGGACGGGAGGGCTCACAGATACGCAGTATTTT
v_call: TRBV14
j_call: TRBJ2-3
clone_size: -
d_call: TRBD2

cdr3_aa: CASREAGGPPYEQYF
cdr3_nt: TGCGCCAGCAGAGAAGCGGGAGGGCCTCCCTACGAGCAGTACTTC
v_call: TRBV5-1
j_call: TRBJ2-7
clone_size: -
d_call: TRBD2

cdr3_aa: CSVEPRSYGYTF
cdr3_nt: TGCAGCGTTGAACCCAGGTCCTATGGCTACACCTTC
v_call: TRBV29-1
j_call: TRBJ1-2
clone_size: -
d_call: -

cdr3_aa: CASSKTGHSTDTQYF
cdr3_nt: TGTGCCAGCAGCAAAACGGGACATAGCACAGATACGCAGTATTTT
v_call: TRBV7-9
j_call: TRBJ2-3
clone_size: many
d_call: -

cdr3_aa: CASSRKTSGRGRVYEQYF
cdr3_nt: TGTGCCAGCAGTCGGAAGACTAGCGGGAGAGGAAGGGTTTACGAGCAGTACTTC
v_call: TRBV12-3/TRBV12-4
j_call: TRBJ2-7
clone_size: few
d_call: TRBD2

cdr3_aa: CASSLGLQPPYEQYF
cdr3_nt: TGTGCCAGCAGCCTTGGGCTACAACCTCCCTACGAGCAGTACTTC
v_call: TRBV12-3/TRBV12-4
j_call: TRBJ2-7
clone_size: -
d_call: -

cdr3_aa: CASSTTGLASTDTQYF
cdr3_nt: TGTGCCAGCAGCACCACGGGACTAGCAAGCACAGATACGCAGTATTTT
v_call: TRBV9
j_call: TRBJ2-3
clone_size: few
d_call: TRBD2

cdr3_aa: CASSLGDSAQETQYF
cdr3_nt: TGTGCCAGCAGCTTGGGGGACAGCGCCCAAGAGACCCAGTACTTC
v_call: TRBV5-5
j_call: TRBJ2-5
clone_size: -
d_call: TRBD1

cdr3_aa: CASRLAGVEQYF
cdr3_nt: TGCGCCAGTCGACTAGCGGGAGTTGAGCAGTACTTC
v_call: TRBV5-1
j_call: TRBJ2-7
clone_size: -
d_call: TRBD2

cdr3_aa: CASSLRDRDNYGYTF
cdr3_nt: TGCGCCAGCAGCTTGAGGGACAGGGATAACTATGGCTACACCTTC
v_call: TRBV5-1
j_call: TRBJ1-2
clone_size: few
d_call: TRBD1

cdr3_aa: CASSLKMSSGFQETQYF
cdr3_nt: TGTGCCAGCAGCTTAAAAATGTCTAGCGGATTCCAAGAGACCCAGTACTTC
v_call: TRBV7-2
j_call: TRBJ2-5
clone_size: once
d_call: TRBD2

cdr3_aa: CASSSWTGPRGGYTF
cdr3_nt: TGCGCCAGCAGCTCCTGGACAGGGCCTAGGGGGGGCTACACCTTC
v_call: TRBV4-1
j_call: TRBJ1-2
clone_size: few
d_call: TRBD1

cdr3_aa: CATSRDLAGGADTQYF
cdr3_nt: TGTGCCACCAGCAGAGATCTTGCGGGAGGGGCAGATACGCAGTATTTT
v_call: TRBV15
j_call: TRBJ2-3
clone_size: -
d_call: TRBD2

cdr3_aa: CASSLSTGWGEQYF
cdr3_nt: TGTGCCAGCAGTTTATCGACAGGGTGGGGGGAGCAGTACTTC
v_call: TRBV27
j_call: TRBJ2-7
clone_size: -
d_call: TRBD1

cdr3_aa: CASERESGELFF
cdr3_nt: TGTGCCAGCGAAAGGGAGAGCGGGGAGCTGTTTTTT
v_call: TRBV3-1
j_call: TRBJ2-2
clone_size: -
d_call: -

cdr3_aa: CATSDPGTGEANEQFF
cdr3_nt: TGTGCCACCAGTGACCCCGGGACAGGGGAGGCCAATGAGCAGTTCTTC
v_call: TRBV24-1
j_call: TRBJ2-1
clone_size: few
d_call: TRBD1

cdr3_aa: CASTGLGVNSNQPQHF
cdr3_nt: TGTGCCAGCACCGGTCTTGGGGTCAATAGCAATCAGCCCCAGCATTTT
v_call: TRBV12-3/TRBV12-4
j_call: TRBJ1-5
clone_size: -
d_call: -

cdr3_aa: CASSLAVADYTDTQYF
cdr3_nt: TGTGCCAGCAGCTTAGCGGTAGCGGACTACACAGATACGCAGTATTTT
v_call: TRBV11-1
j_call: TRBJ2-3
clone_size: few
d_call: -

cdr3_aa: CASSFQGTEAFF
cdr3_nt: TGCGCCAGCAGCTTTCAGGGGACTGAAGCTTTCTTT
v_call: TRBV5-1
j_call: TRBJ1-1
clone_size: many
d_call: -

cdr3_aa: CASSLAPGVRHVEAFF
cdr3_nt: TGTGCCAGCAGCCTAGCCCCCGGAGTCAGGCATGTTGAAGCTTTCTTT
v_call: TRBV5-5
j_call: TRBJ1-1
clone_size: few
d_call: -

cdr3_aa: CASSSTLTGELFF
cdr3_nt: TGCGCCAGCAGCTCAACCCTCACCGGGGAGCTGTTTTTT
v_call: TRBV5-1
j_call: TRBJ2-2
clone_size: many
d_call: -

cdr3_aa: CACSKDQGRTKWGTGELFF
cdr3_nt: TGTGCCTGCAGCAAAGACCAAGGGAGGACCAAGTGGGGCACCGGGGAGCTGTTTTTT
v_call: TRBV3-1
j_call: TRBJ2-2
clone_size: -
d_call: -

cdr3_aa: CASSTLAGDDEQFF
cdr3_nt: TGTGCCAGCAGTACACTAGCGGGAGACGATGAGCAGTTCTTC
v_call: TRBV27
j_call: TRBJ2-1
clone_size: -
d_call: TRBD2

cdr3_aa: CAISELRLAGAYEQYF
cdr3_nt: TGTGCCATCAGTGAACTACGACTAGCGGGGGCCTACGAGCAGTACTTC
v_call: TRBV10-3
j_call: TRBJ2-7
clone_size: -
d_call: TRBD2

cdr3_aa: CASSEARTGGELFF
cdr3_nt: TGTGCCAGCAGTGAAGCGCGGACGGGCGGGGAGCTGTTTTTT
v_call: TRBV2
j_call: TRBJ2-2
clone_size: few
d_call: -

cdr3_aa: CSAGTSGGTDTQYF
cdr3_nt: TGCAGTGCAGGGACTAGCGGGGGCACAGATACGCAGTATTTT
v_call: TRBV20-1
j_call: TRBJ2-3
clone_size: few
d_call: TRBD2

cdr3_aa: CATSRDAGTFNEQFF
cdr3_nt: TGTGCCACCAGCAGAGATGCTGGGACCTTCAATGAGCAGTTCTTC
v_call: TRBV15
j_call: TRBJ2-1
clone_size: -
d_call: -